This T cell receptor beta chain was identified in a study of blood T cell repertoires in COVID-19. Overall study: From the United States, Italy and Spain came samples of acute and convalescent COVID-19. The cDNA or gDNA used as material had been derived from T cells, B-cell-depleted T cells, or PBMCs.

With 5 bases removed from V and 3 bases from J, the gap between germline ends came to 13 bases. The CDR3 consists of 14 residues. The V gene's germline CDR1 is SGHAT and CDR2 FQDESV (reference sequence). Original methodology: Reference gene primer amplification yielded estimated nucleated cell counts. Here immunoSEQ multiplex PCR was the method, and the copy in TCRdb shows in-frame clones only, minus some. That table gives V, J and clone size, and the DNA gave D and trimming. Counted here are roughly 180,000 clones, more than 80% occurring once; the ten biggest clones make up under 9.5%. This TCR came from a woman in her sixties or seventies with acute or convalescent COVID-19. What was sequenced was peripheral blood. The V gene is TRBV11-1, the J gene TRBJ2-5, with a tentative D call TRBD1 (5 bases). In nucleotides, the CDR3 is TGTGCCAGCAGCCCACGGACAAAGGAAGAGACCCAGTACTTC. It codes for CASSPRTKEETQYF. Looking up the rest from reference TRBV11-1 and TRBJ2-5 gives the full variable domain: EAEVAQSPRYKITEKSQAVAFWCDPISGHATLYWYRQILGQGPELLVQFQDESVVDDSQLPKDRFSAERLKGVDSTLKIQPAELGDSAMYLCASSPRTKEETQYFGPGTRLLVL.